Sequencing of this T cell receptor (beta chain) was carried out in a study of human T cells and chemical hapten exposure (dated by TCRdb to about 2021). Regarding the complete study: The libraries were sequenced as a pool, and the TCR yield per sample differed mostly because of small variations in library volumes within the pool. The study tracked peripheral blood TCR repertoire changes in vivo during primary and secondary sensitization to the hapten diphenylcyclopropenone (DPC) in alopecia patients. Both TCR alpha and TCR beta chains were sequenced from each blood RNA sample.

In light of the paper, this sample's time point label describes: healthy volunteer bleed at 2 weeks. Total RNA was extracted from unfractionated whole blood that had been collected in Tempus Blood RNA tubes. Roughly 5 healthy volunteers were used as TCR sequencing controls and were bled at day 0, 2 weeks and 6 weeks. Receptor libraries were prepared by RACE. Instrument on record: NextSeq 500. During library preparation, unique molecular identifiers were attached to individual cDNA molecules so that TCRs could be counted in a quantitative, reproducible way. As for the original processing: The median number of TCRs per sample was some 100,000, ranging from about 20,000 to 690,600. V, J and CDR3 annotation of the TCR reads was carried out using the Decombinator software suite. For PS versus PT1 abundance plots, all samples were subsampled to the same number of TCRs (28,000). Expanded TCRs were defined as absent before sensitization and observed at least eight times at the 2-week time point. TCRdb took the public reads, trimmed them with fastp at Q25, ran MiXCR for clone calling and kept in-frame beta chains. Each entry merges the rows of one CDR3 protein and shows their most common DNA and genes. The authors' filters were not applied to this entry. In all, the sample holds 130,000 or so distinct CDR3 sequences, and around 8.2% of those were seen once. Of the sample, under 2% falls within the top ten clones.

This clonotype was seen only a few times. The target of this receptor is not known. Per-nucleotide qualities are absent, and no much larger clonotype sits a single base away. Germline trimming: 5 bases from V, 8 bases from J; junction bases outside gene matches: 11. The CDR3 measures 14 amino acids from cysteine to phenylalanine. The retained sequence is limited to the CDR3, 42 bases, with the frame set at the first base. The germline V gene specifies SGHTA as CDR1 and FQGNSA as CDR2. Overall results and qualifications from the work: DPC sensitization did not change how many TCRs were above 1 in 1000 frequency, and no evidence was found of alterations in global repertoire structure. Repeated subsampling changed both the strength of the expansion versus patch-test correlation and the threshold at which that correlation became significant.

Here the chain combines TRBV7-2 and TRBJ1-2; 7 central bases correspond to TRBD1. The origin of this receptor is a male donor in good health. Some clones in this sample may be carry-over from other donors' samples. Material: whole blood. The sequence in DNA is TGTGCCAGCAGCCCAGGGGGAAGGAATAGCGGCTACACCTTC. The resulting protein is CASSPGGRNSGYTF.